A selection of T cell receptor beta chains follows, all from one sample in a study of blood T cell repertoires in COVID-19. Only in-frame clones appear in the TCRdb table, and some are missing; sequencing was by immunoSEQ multiplex PCR. The table shows about 150,000 clones, with under 95% occurring only once. Sequenced: peripheral blood. The receptor set was obtained from a man younger than 30 with COVID-19, enrolled during active disease. Each CDR3 is given with its conserved first and last residue. A D gene is named only where the DNA matches it firmly. For some rows the clone size is stated as once, few or many, or as a class when expanded; others skip it.

TRBV10-1,TRBJ2-7,once,TRBD2,CASSVLLAGNYEQYF,TGCGCCAGCAGTGTTCTACTAGCGGGAAACTACGAGCAGTACTTC
TRBV6-5,TRBJ1-5,once,TRBD1,CASSLTGDGNQPQHF,TGTGCCAGCAGTCTCACAGGGGATGGCAATCAGCCCCAGCATTTT
TRBV7-9,TRBJ2-1,.,TRBD1,CASSGPTGANEQFF,TGTGCCAGCAGCGGCCCGACAGGGGCAAATGAGCAGTTCTTC
TRBV5-1,TRBJ1-1,.,.,CASSSQGNTEAFF,TGCGCCAGCAGCTCTCAGGGAAACACTGAAGCTTTCTTT
TRBV6-9,TRBJ1-5,.,.,CASSYRAYRVKPQHF,TGTGCCAGCAGTTATCGGGCCTACAGGGTGAAGCCCCAGCATTTT
TRBV27,TRBJ2-2,.,.,CASSLGTNRRTGELFF,TGTGCCAGCAGTTTAGGGACAAATCGACGGACCGGGGAGCTGTTTTTT
TRBV27,TRBJ2-1,.,.,CASRRYNEQFF,TGTGCCAGCAGGCGTTACAATGAGCAGTTCTTC
TRBV19,TRBJ2-2,.,TRBD1,CAIRQGSLTGELFF,TGTGCCATAAGACAGGGGAGTCTCACCGGGGAGCTGTTTTTT
TRBV28,TRBJ1-5,.,TRBD1,CASSAPDRRNQPQHF,TGTGCCAGCAGTGCCCCGGACAGGAGGAATCAGCCCCAGCATTTT
TRBV6-5,TRBJ2-7,.,.,CASGRSGQLVNEQYF,TGTGCCAGCGGAAGATCAGGACAGTTAGTCAACGAGCAGTACTTC
TRBV28,TRBJ2-2,.,.,CARQHDRSGELFF,TGTGCCAGACAGCATGATAGGTCCGGGGAGCTGTTTTTT
TRBV28,TRBJ1-4,.,TRBD1,CASSFLRTGNHEKLLF,TGTGCCAGCAGTTTCCTTAGGACAGGCAACCATGAAAAACTGCTTTTT
TRBV19,TRBJ2-7,.,.,CASAPRRVPSYEQYF,TGTGCCAGTGCCCCCCGGCGGGTCCCGAGCTACGAGCAGTACTTC
TRBV28,TRBJ2-1,.,TRBD2,CASRGTSAYNEQFF,TGTGCCAGCAGGGGGACTAGCGCCTACAATGAGCAGTTCTTC
TRBV19,TRBJ2-6,.,TRBD2,CASSTLTSGGGSGANVLTF,TGTGCCAGTAGTACCTTAACTAGCGGGGGTGGCTCTGGGGCCAACGTCCTGACTTTC
TRBV2,TRBJ2-7,.,.,CASRLDFRSEQYF,TGTGCCAGCAGACTAGACTTTCGATCCGAGCAGTACTTC
TRBV5-1,TRBJ2-5,.,.,CASSLGRKETQYF,TGCGCCAGCAGCTTGGGGCGGAAGGAGACCCAGTACTTC
TRBV7-3,TRBJ2-3,.,TRBD2,CASSALAGGGTDTQYF,TGTGCCAGCAGCGCACTAGCGGGAGGGGGCACAGATACGCAGTATTTT